This T cell receptor beta chain was found in a study of shared clonotypes between healthy human individuals. Study results and limitations: Large sequencing depth failed to make sorted-subset sequencing complete, rarefaction showed. Expectations were that clonotype sharing among donors would be affected by sequencing depth.

Sequenced by immunoSEQ multiplex PCR; TCRdb stores in-frame clones only, minus some. The sample holds about 980,000 clones, around three quarters seen once. Germline V gives CDR1 MNHNS, CDR2 SASEGT. This CDR3 contains 17 residues. Trimming took off 4 bases at V and 1 base at J, with 17 bases between the two ends. Worth noting for this clone: Its specificity is unknown.

Healthy and HIV-negative, the adult donors had no recent acute infections or vaccinations. The sample was memory CD4+ T cells sorted from blood. Subset of the sample: CD45RA-negative fraction. The sequence derives from a man aged 18 to 30 in good health. The V call is TRBV6-1, the J call TRBJ1-5, with D possibly being TRBD1 (6 bases). The CDR3 loop reads CASSVSGGASSNQPQHF. As DNA, the CDR3 is TGTGCCAGCAGTGTATCGGGGGGGGCTTCGAGCAATCAGCCCCAGCATTTT.